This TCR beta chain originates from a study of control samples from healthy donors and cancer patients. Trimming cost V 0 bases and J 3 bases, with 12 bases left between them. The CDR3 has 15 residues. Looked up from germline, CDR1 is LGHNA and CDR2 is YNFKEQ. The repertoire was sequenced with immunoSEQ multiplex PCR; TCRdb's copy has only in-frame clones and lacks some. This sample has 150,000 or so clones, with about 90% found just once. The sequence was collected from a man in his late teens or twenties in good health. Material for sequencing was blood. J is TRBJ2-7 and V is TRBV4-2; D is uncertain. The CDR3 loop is CASSQDLGPDYEQYF. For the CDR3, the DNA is TGTGCCAGCAGCCAAGACCTAGGGCCTGACTACGAGCAGTACTTC.